This T cell receptor beta chain derives from a study of prognosis after radiotherapy for stage I lung cancer. The sample holds one count of this clonotype. Trimming removed 0 bases at V and 10 bases at J, with 14 bases between. CDR1 is SGHRS and CDR2 is YFSETQ in the germline V gene. This CDR3 contains 15 residues. Multiplex PCR, run in two rounds, amplified TCR beta CDR3 from genomic DNA. It was primers specific to each TRBV and TRBJ gene that first-round PCR used. TCRdb itself ran the multiplex PCR reads through MiXCR, one entry per CDR3 protein. This table has approximately 35,000 distinct CDR3 sequences, about 31% appearing once.

Sample: PBMCs, taken before or after stereotactic body radiation therapy (not recorded which). The TCR comes from a donor aged 50 or older with non-small cell lung cancer. This chain links TRBV5-1 with TRBJ1-6; no reliable D call. In DNA form, the CDR3 reads TGCGCCAGCAGCTTGGTTCCAGAAGAGGTGTCACCCCTCCACTTT. It codes for CASSLVPEEVSPLHF.